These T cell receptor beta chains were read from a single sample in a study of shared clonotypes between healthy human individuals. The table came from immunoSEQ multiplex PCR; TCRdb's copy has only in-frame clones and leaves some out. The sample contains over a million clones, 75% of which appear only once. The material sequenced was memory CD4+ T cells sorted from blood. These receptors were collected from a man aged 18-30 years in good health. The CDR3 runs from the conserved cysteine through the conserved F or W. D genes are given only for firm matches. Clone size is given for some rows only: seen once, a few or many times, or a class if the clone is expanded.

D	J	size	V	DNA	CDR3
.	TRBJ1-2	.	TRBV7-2	TGTGCCAGCAGCCCCGGGGACAACTTTAACTATGGCTACACCTTC	CASSPGDNFNYGYTF
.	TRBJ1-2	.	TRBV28	TGTGCCAGCAGCCTAGGGTTTTATGGCTACACCTTC	CASSLGFYGYTF
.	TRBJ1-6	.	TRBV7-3	TGTGCCAGCAGCTTTCAACAGGGTTCACCCCTCCACTTT	CASSFQQGSPLHF
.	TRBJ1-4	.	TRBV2	TGTGCCAGCGTTTACTTAGAGGGAAGGGGTGAAAAACTGTTTTTT	CASVYLEGRGEKLFF
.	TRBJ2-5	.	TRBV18	TGTGCCAGCTCACAGATGTACCAAGAGACCCAGTACTTC	CASSQMYQETQYF
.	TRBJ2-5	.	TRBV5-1	TGCGCCAGCAGCTCCCGTGAGACCCAGTACTTC	CASSSRETQYF
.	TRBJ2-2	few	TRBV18	TGTGCCAGCTCACCCCGGGACACCACCGGGGAGCTGTTTTTT	CASSPRDTTGELFF
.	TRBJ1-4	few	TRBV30	TGTGCCTGGAGTGTACGGCCTAATGAAAAACTGTTTTTT	CAWSVRPNEKLFF
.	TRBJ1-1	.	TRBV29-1	TGCAGCGTTGTCTGCGAGGAGGGGGGAACAGAAGCTTTCTTT	CSVVCEEGGTEAFF
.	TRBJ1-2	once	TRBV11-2	TGTGCCAGCAGCTTAGATCGGGGAGACTATGGCTACACCTTC	CASSLDRGDYGYTF
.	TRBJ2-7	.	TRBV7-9	TGTGCCAGCAGCCGAAAGTATCAAGGTTCTAGGGGTGCCTACGAGCAGTACTTC	CASSRKYQGSRGAYEQYF
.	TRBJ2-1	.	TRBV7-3	TGTGCCAGCAGCACTTCAGGGTACAATGAGCAGTTCTTC	CASSTSGYNEQFF
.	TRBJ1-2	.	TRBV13	TGTGCCAGCAGCTTAGGGGTAGGCGGCTACACCTTC	CASSLGVGGYTF
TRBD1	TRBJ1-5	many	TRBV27	TGTGCCAGCAGATTTGGGACAGGGGCGAATCAGCCCCAGCATTTT	CASRFGTGANQPQHF
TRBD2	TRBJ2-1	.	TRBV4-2	TGTGCCAGCAGCCAAGGAATAATCGGGACTAGCGGAAACTACAATGAGCAGTTCTTC	CASSQGIIGTSGNYNEQFF
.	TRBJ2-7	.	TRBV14	TGTGCCAGCAGCCAAGTCGGCCGATCCTACGAGCAGTACTTC	CASSQVGRSYEQYF
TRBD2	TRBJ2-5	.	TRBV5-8	TGTGCCAGCAACCTTGGGGCGGGGGGAAGAGAGACCCAGTACTTC	CASNLGAGGRETQYF
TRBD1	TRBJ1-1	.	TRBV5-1	TGCGCCAGCAGCGGACAGGGGGCTTTTAACACTGAAGCTTTCTTT	CASSGQGAFNTEAFF
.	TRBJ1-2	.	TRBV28	TGTGCCAGCAGTTTAGGAGGGTATGGCTACACCTTC	CASSLGGYGYTF
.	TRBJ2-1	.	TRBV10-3	TGTGCCATCAGGCGGGACGGGGGCAATGAGCAGTTCTTC	CAIRRDGGNEQFF
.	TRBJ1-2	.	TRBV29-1	TGCAGCGTGGATAAACAGTCTAACTATGGCTACACCTTC	CSVDKQSNYGYTF
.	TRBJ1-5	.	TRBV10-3	TGTGCCATCAGTGAGAACGACTCTGTCCAGCATTTT	CAISENDSVQHF
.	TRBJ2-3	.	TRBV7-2	TGTGCCAGCGCGGGTGGAGGGCTCGGCACAGATACGCAGTATTTT	CASAGGGLGTDTQYF
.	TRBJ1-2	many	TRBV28	TGTGCCAGCAAACCAGACGGTTACCGGGCCTATGGCTACACCTTC	CASKPDGYRAYGYTF
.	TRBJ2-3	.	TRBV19	TGTGCCAGTAGTGAGGGGCCCTCCACAGATACGCAGTATTTT	CASSEGPSTDTQYF
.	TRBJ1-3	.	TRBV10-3	TGTGCCATCACCCGGACTGGAAACACCATATATTTT	CAITRTGNTIYF
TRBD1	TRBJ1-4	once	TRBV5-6	TGTGCCAGCAGCTTGTACAGGGGTAGCGAAAAACTGTTTTTT	CASSLYRGSEKLFF
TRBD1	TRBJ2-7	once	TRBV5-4	TGTGCCAGCAGCTGGGGACAGGGGAACCCCTACGAGCAGTACTTC	CASSWGQGNPYEQYF
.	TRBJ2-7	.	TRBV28	TGTGCCACCTCTCTGAGCGCGATCTCCTACGAGCAGTACTTC	CATSLSAISYEQYF
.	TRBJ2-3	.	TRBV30	TGTGCCTGGAGTGTAGCCAGCTCCACAGATACGCAGTATTTT	CAWSVASSTDTQYF
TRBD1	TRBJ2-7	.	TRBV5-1	TGCGCCAGCAGCTTGGTTGGTCCGACAGGGGGCCGCGAGCAGTACTTC	CASSLVGPTGGREQYF
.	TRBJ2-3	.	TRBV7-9	TGTGCCAGCAGCGTAGACTTCGGAAGGGAGTATTTT	CASSVDFGREYF
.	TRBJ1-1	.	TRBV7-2	TGTGCCAGCAGCTCAGACCGCAGGGCGAACACTGAAGCTTTCTTT	CASSSDRRANTEAFF
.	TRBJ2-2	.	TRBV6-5	TGTGCCAGCAGTGACTCCCTAGGGACCGGGGAGCTGTTTTTT	CASSDSLGTGELFF
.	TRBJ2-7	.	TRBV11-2	TGTGCCAGCAGCCCCGGTGAAGTTCCCTACGAGCAGTACTTC	CASSPGEVPYEQYF
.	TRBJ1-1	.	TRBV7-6	TGTGCCAGCAGCTTAAGTGGAGGGTCTGAAGCTTTCTTT	CASSLSGGSEAFF
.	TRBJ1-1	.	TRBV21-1	TGTGCCAGCAGCAAGGGGGCGGCTTCGGCTTTCTTT	CASSKGAASAFF
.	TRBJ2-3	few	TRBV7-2	TGTGCCAGCAGCTTAGCGGGACGAGATACGCAGTATTTT	CASSLAGRDTQYF
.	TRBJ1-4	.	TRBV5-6	TGTGCCAGCGCCTTTGGTGGGCCTAATGAAAAACTGTTTTTT	CASAFGGPNEKLFF
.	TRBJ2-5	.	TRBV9	TGTGCCAGCAGCGTAGGTTTCGCAGGGCTCACGGAGACCCAGTACTTC	CASSVGFAGLTETQYF
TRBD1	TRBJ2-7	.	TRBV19	TGTGCCAGTACGACGACAGGGGGATACGAGCAGTACTTC	CASTTTGGYEQYF
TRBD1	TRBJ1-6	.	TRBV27	TGTGCCAGCAGTTCTCCACTGGACAGGGCCGTGGGGTTCTATAATTCACCCCTCCACTTT	CASSSPLDRAVGFYNSPLHF
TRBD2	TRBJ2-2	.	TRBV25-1	TGTGCCAGCAGGGGAGCGGGATTGGACACCGGGGAGCTGTTTTTT	CASRGAGLDTGELFF
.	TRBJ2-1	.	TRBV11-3	TGTGCCAGCAGCTTAGGGGCATCAGACCGGAATGAGCAGTTCTTC	CASSLGASDRNEQFF
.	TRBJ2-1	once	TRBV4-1	TGCGCCAGCAGCCAACAGCAAGGGAGTAACTACAATGAGCAGTTCTTC	CASSQQQGSNYNEQFF
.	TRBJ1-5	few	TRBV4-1	TGCGCCAGCAGCCAAGAGGGTAGAGGGGAGAATCAGCCCCAGCATTTT	CASSQEGRGENQPQHF
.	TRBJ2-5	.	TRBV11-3	TGTGCCAGCAGCTTGGGCGGGGCCCAAGAGACCCAGTACTTC	CASSLGGAQETQYF
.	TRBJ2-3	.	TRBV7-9	TGTGCCAGCAGACCATGGGGGACCACAGATACGCAGTATTTT	CASRPWGTTDTQYF
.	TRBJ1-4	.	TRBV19	TGTGCCAGTAGTATCACAGGGACTGAAAAACTGTTTTTT	CASSITGTEKLFF
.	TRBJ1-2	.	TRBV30	TGTGCCGCCGGGGGAGGGAACGTAGGCTACACCTTC	CAAGGGNVGYTF
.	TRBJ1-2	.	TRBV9	TGTGCCAGCAGCGTAGTCTCCCAGGCATACGGCTACACCTTC	CASSVVSQAYGYTF
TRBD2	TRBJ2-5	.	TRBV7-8	TGTGCCAGCAGCTCTCCCCGGGCCGGGGGGCAAGAGACCCAGTACTTC	CASSSPRAGGQETQYF
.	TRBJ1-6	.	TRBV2	TGTGCCAGCAATCTTGGCGGAAGCTCCTATAATTCACCCCTCCACTTT	CASNLGGSSYNSPLHF
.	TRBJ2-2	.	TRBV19	TGTGCCAGTAGTATCACAGGGAACACCGGGGAGCTGTTTTTT	CASSITGNTGELFF
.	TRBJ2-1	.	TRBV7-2	TGTGCCAGCAGCTTAAGCTGGAGCTCCTACAATGAGCAGTTCTTC	CASSLSWSSYNEQFF
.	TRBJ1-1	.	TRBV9	TGTGCCAGCAGCGTAGTCGCCACCGGGCCCACTGAAGCTTTCTTT	CASSVVATGPTEAFF
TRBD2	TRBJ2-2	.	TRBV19	TGTGCCAGTAGTGGACGAGCGGGAGGAGGCACCGGGGAGCTGTTTTTT	CASSGRAGGGTGELFF
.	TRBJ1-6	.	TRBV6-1	TGTGCCGCCGAGGTGGGGGGGAATTCACCCCTCCACTTT	CAAEVGGNSPLHF
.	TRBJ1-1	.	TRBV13	TGTGCCAGCAGCCCCATGTGGGTCGTGAACACTGAAGCTTTCTTT	CASSPMWVVNTEAFF
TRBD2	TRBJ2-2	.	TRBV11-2	TGTGCCAGCAGGTATAGCGGGAGCAAGAACACCGGGGAGCTGTTTTTT	CASRYSGSKNTGELFF